These 3 T cell receptor beta chains originate from one sample sequenced in a study of CD8 T cells in ankylosing spondylitis. TCRdb re-analysed the 5' RACE reads in MiXCR, keeping a single row per CDR3 protein. The sample contains 290,000 or so distinct CDR3 sequences, around 21% of which appear only once. Sequenced: blood, either unsorted or a sorted T cell fraction (not recorded which). The receptors derive from a female donor with ankylosing spondylitis or in good health (not recorded which).

The chain employs TRBV6-5 and TRBJ2-4; perhaps TRBD2 as D (6 bases). This CDR3 is 14 amino acids long. CDR1 is MNHEY and CDR2 is SVGAGI in the germline V gene. V shed 0 bases and J shed 9 bases, with 12 bases lying between them. The CDR3 protein is CASSYSKEGSIQYF. CDR3 in DNA: TGTGCCAGCAGTTACTCGAAGGAGGGGAGCATTCAGTACTTC.

This clonotype was seen repeatedly, ten times or more. This chain connects TRBV5-1 to TRBJ2-5; TRBD1 is a possible D gene (6 bases). Trimming removed 3 bases from V and 4 bases from J, with 7 bases in between. The germline V gene encodes CDR1 SGHRS and CDR2 YFSETQ. The length of the CDR3 is 12 residues. This CDR3 is CASSWDIETQYF. As DNA, the CDR3 is TGCGCCAGCAGCTGGGACATAGAGACCCAGTACTTC.

This clonotype was found a few times. V is TRBV6-1 and J is TRBJ2-3, with 8 bases lining up with TRBD2. Germline loops: CDR1 MNHNS, CDR2 SASEGT. This CDR3 has 14 residues. V shed 5 bases, J shed 8 bases, and the junction held 9 bases outside the gene matches. CDR3 DNA sequence: TGTGCCAGCAGTAAGACTAGCGCCGGGGGTACGCAGTATTTT. It translates to CASSKTSAGGTQYF.